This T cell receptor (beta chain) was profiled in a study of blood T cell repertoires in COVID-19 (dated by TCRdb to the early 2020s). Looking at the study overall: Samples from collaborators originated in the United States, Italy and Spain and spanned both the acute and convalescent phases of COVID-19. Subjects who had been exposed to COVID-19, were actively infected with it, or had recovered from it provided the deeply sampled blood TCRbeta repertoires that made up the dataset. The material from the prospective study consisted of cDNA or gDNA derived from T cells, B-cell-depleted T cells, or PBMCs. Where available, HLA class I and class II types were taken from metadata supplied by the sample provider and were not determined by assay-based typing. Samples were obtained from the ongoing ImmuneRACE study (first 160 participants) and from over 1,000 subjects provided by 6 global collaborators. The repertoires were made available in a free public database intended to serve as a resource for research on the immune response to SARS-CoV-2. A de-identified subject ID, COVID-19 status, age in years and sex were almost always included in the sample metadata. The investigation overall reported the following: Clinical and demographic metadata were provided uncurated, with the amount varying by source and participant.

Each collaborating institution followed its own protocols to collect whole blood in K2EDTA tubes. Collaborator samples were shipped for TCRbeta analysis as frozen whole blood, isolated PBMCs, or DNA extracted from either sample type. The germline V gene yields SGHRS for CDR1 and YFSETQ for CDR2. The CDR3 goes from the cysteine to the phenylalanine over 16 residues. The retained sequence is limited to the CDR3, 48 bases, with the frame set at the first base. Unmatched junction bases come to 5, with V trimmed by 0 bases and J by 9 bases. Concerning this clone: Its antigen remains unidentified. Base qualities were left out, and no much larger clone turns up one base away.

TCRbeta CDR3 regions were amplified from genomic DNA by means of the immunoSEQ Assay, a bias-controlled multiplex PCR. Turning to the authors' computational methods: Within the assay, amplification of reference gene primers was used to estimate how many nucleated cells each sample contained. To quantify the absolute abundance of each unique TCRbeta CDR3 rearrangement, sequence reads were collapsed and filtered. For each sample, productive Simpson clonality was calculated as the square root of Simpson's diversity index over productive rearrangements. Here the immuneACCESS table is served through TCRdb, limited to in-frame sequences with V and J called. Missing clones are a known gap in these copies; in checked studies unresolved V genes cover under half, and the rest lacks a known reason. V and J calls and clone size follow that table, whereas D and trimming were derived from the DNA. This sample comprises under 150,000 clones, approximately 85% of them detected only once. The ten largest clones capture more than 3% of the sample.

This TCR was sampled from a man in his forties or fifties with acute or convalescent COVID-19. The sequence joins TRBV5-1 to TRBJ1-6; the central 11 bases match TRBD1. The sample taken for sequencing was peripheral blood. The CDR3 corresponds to CASSLAGTGGLSPLHF. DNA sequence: TGCGCCAGCAGCTTGGCTGGGACAGGGGGACTTTCACCCCTCCACTTT.